The 5 T cell receptor beta chains listed next were all sequenced from one sample in a study of T-cell reconstitution after alpha-beta-depleted transplantation in children (dated by TCRdb to between 2015 and 2016). Libraries were made using PCR. Data came from an Illumina HiSeq 2500. Molecular barcoding was employed in the preparation of TCR libraries, with unique molecular identifiers being used to normalize TCRbeta repertoire quantification. TCRdb passed the public sequencing reads through fastp at Q25 and MiXCR, retaining productive beta sequences. Each record represents a unique CDR3 protein, reported with the most common genes and DNA among its rows. Recorded for this sample are about 420,000 distinct CDR3 sequences; 11% of them occurred a single time. The ten largest clones represent 4.5% to 6% of the sample. The starting material was PBMCs from the stem cell graft donor, obtained from the stem cell graft. The origin of the receptors is a human donor who donated a stem cell graft to a child with acute myeloid leukemia.

In its sample, this clonotype was seen a few times. The gene calls are TRBV10-3 and TRBJ2-7; the match to TRBD1 covers 7 bases. The germline gives CDR1 ENHRY, CDR2 SYGVKD. The CDR3 extends over 12 amino acids. J lost 7 bases, V lost 3 bases, and 3 bases had no gene match. The CDR3 sequence: CAISDTGVEQYV. The CDR3 nucleotides are TGTGCCATCAGTGACACAGGGGTAGAGCAGTACGTC.

The chain links TRBV20-1 to TRBJ1-2, with D unclear. In germline, CDR1 is DFQATT, CDR2 SNEGSKA (reference sequence). This CDR3 is built from 13 residues. V lost 0 bases and J 3 bases, leaving 8 bases between the germline ends. The CDR3 loop reads CSARDRSHYGYTF. CDR3 nucleotides: TGCAGTGCTAGAGATCGAAGCCACTATGGCTACACCTTC.

Only a few counts were recorded for this clonotype. V usage is TRBV7-9 and J usage is TRBJ2-2; perhaps TRBD2 as D (5 bases). Germline V CDR1 and CDR2: SEHNR, FQNEAQ (reference sequence). Trimming took 5 bases from V and 3 from J, leaving 7 bases between them. This CDR3 has 13 residues. CDR3 amino acids: CASSARDTGELFF. The CDR3 DNA reads as TGTGCCAGCAGCGCGAGGGACACCGGGGAGCTGTTTTTT.

The gene calls are TRBV6-4 and TRBJ2-1; 7 bases are shared with TRBD2. The germline V gene has CDR1 MRHNA and CDR2 SNTAGT. The trim removed 6 bases at V and 8 bases at J, leaving 7 bases unmatched. The CDR3 is made up of 13 amino acids. The CDR3 loop reads CASSLGLVDEQFF. CDR3 sequence (DNA): TGTGCCAGCAGCCTCGGACTAGTCGATGAGCAGTTCTTC.

This chain links TRBV3-1 with TRBJ2-7; D assignment may be TRBD1 or TRBD2 (5 bases each). Trimming shortened V by 3 bases and J by 7 bases, and 13 bases separated the two germline ends. The CDR3 length is 13 residues. CDR1 is LGHDT, CDR2 YNNKEL, per germline (reference sequence). CDR3: CASSHTGLGEQYV. Here the CDR3 DNA reads TGTGCCAGCAGCCATACGGGGCTGGGGGAGCAGTACGTC.